These T cell receptor beta chains were read from a single sample in a study of cytomegalovirus exposure and HLA in healthy donors. Profiling relied on immunoSEQ multiplex PCR, and the TCRdb table lists in-frame clones only, not all of them. This sample has fewer than 120,000 clones, with about three quarters found just once. What was sequenced was PBMCs. The receptors derive from a woman in her twenties or thirties in good health and CMV-seronegative. CDR3s include the opening cysteine and the closing phenylalanine or tryptophan. The D gene is left open where the match is weak. For some rows the clone size is stated as once, few or many, or as a class when expanded; others skip it.

j_call | v_call | clone_size | d_call | cdr3_nt | cdr3_aa
TRBJ2-2 | TRBV7-2 | many | NA | TGTGCCAGCAGCTTAGCGGCGGGGAACACCGGGGAGCTGTTTTTT | CASSLAAGNTGELFF
TRBJ2-1 | TRBV25-1 | NA | NA | TGTGCCAGCAGCCTCTCCGGCGGGATCTCCTACAATGAGCAGTTCTTC | CASSLSGGISYNEQFF
TRBJ2-7 | TRBV27 | few | TRBD1 | TGTGCCACCAGCCTTATCGGGGACAGCACCTACGAGCAGTACTTC | CATSLIGDSTYEQYF
TRBJ1-2 | TRBV11-2 | NA | TRBD1 | TGTGCCAGCAGCTCCGATGACAGGGACTATGGCTACACCTTC | CASSSDDRDYGYTF
TRBJ1-1 | TRBV9 | NA | NA | TGTGCCAGCCACCGCGGGGACACTGAAGCTTTCTTT | CASHRGDTEAFF
TRBJ2-1 | TRBV7-9 | NA | TRBD2 | TGTGCCAGCAGCTTGAGGACTAGCGGGAGGGTCTCCTACAATGAGCAGTTCTTC | CASSLRTSGRVSYNEQFF
TRBJ2-3 | TRBV9 | NA | TRBD2 | TGTGCCAGCAGCGTACGACTAGCGTCTGATACGCAGTATTTT | CASSVRLASDTQYF
TRBJ1-2 | TRBV29-1 | NA | NA | TGCAGCGTTGAAGAGGCGGGAGGGTATGGCTACACCTTC | CSVEEAGGYGYTF
TRBJ1-2 | TRBV30 | NA | TRBD1 | TGTGCCTGGAGCGCACAGGGGTTTGGCTACACCTTC | CAWSAQGFGYTF
TRBJ1-3 | TRBV25-1 | few | NA | TGTGCCAGCAGTCCGGATAGGCGGGACACCATATATTTT | CASSPDRRDTIYF
TRBJ2-1 | TRBV9 | NA | NA | TGTGCCAGCAGCGTAGGCGGAGAACTCTACAATGAGCAGTTCTTC | CASSVGGELYNEQFF
TRBJ1-1 | TRBV28 | NA | TRBD1 | TGTGCCAGCAGTTTAACAGGGGAGAACACTGAAGCTTTCTTT | CASSLTGENTEAFF
TRBJ1-5 | TRBV7-2 | NA | TRBD1 | TGTGCCAGCAGCTTATCTACAGGGGCCCAGGGGGCCCAGCATTTT | CASSLSTGAQGAQHF
TRBJ1-2 | TRBV30 | NA | TRBD1 | TGTGCCTGGAGCGGGGACAGGGCAAACTATGGCTACACCTTC | CAWSGDRANYGYTF
TRBJ1-5 | TRBV7-2 | NA | TRBD1 | TGTGCCAGCAGCCTACAACAGGGGGGTCCGAATCAGCCCCAGCATTTT | CASSLQQGGPNQPQHF
TRBJ2-1 | TRBV7-6 | NA | TRBD2 | TGTGCCAGCAGCCCCGGGGGGTCCTACAATGAGCAGTTCTTC | CASSPGGSYNEQFF
TRBJ2-3 | TRBV4-1 | NA | TRBD2 | TGCGCCAGCAGCCCCGGACTAGCCGACACGCATACGCAGTATTTT | CASSPGLADTHTQYF
TRBJ2-2 | TRBV14 | NA | NA | TGTGCCAGCAGCCAATGGCAGGGGAACACCGGGGAGCTGTTTTTT | CASSQWQGNTGELFF
TRBJ2-5 | TRBV11-2 | once | NA | TGTGCCAGCAGCGTGGCGGGGGACAAAGAGACCCAGTACTTC | CASSVAGDKETQYF
TRBJ2-2 | TRBV25-1 | NA | TRBD1 | TGTGCCAGCAAGGGACAGCCGAACACCGGGGAGCTGTTTTTT | CASKGQPNTGELFF
TRBJ2-7 | TRBV6-5 | NA | TRBD1 | TGTGCCAGCAGTTATGCTGGACAGGGGGGTTTGTACGAGCAGTACTTC | CASSYAGQGGLYEQYF
TRBJ1-4 | TRBV18 | once | NA | TGTGCCAGCTCATTTGGGGGCTCTAATGAAAAACTGTTTTTT | CASSFGGSNEKLFF
TRBJ2-2 | TRBV7-2 | NA | NA | TGTGCCAGCACCGCCTGGGGACTCACGAACACCGGGGAGCTGTTTTTT | CASTAWGLTNTGELFF
TRBJ1-1 | TRBV29-1 | NA | NA | TGCAGCGGGGACACGGAAACTGAAGCTTTCTTT | CSGDTETEAFF
TRBJ1-4 | TRBV25-1 | NA | NA | TGTGCCAGCTCCTTTTTGGAAAAACTGTTTTTT | CASSFLEKLFF
TRBJ2-5 | TRBV18 | NA | TRBD2 | TGTGCCAGCTCAACGACAGCGGGAGGCCAAGAGACCCAGTACTTC | CASSTTAGGQETQYF
TRBJ2-1 | TRBV7-7 | NA | TRBD1 | TGTGCCAGCAGCCCGCCAGGGGGCCGGGAGCAGTTCTTC | CASSPPGGREQFF
TRBJ2-3 | TRBV29-1 | NA | NA | TGCAGCGTTGAATCCCCTAGTACAGATACGCAGTATTTT | CSVESPSTDTQYF
TRBJ2-3 | TRBV28 | once | NA | TGTGCCAGCAGCCCATTGAATCTCTCTGGGCCCAGACCTAGCACAGATACGCAGTATTTT | CASSPLNLSGPRPSTDTQYF
TRBJ2-7 | TRBV28 | NA | NA | TGTGCCAGCAGTTTACGACTGTACTACGAGCAGTACTTC | CASSLRLYYEQYF
TRBJ2-5 | TRBV7-2 | NA | NA | TGTGCCAGCAGCTTTTGGTCGACAGGACTCCAAGAGACCCAGTACTTC | CASSFWSTGLQETQYF
TRBJ1-2 | TRBV7-8 | NA | TRBD1 | TGTGCCAGCAGCTCTGGACAGGGGGGCATCTATGGCTACACCTTC | CASSSGQGGIYGYTF
TRBJ2-1 | TRBV7-3 | once | NA | TGTGCCAGCAGCTTAAGACCGGAGAATGAGCAGTTCTTC | CASSLRPENEQFF
TRBJ2-5 | TRBV10-3 | NA | TRBD2 | TGTGCCATCAGTGAGCGGGGGGTAGAGACCCAGTACTTC | CAISERGVETQYF
TRBJ1-2 | TRBV2 | NA | NA | TGTGCCAGCAGATCTATAGACAGCGTCTCTAACTATGGCTACACCTTC | CASRSIDSVSNYGYTF
TRBJ1-2 | TRBV9 | NA | NA | TGTGCCAGCAGCGAGGGACTCTGGGAAGGGAACTATGGCTACACCTTC | CASSEGLWEGNYGYTF
TRBJ1-2 | TRBV15 | NA | NA | TGTGCCACCAGCAGCTACTACACGACTAACTATGGCTACACCTTC | CATSSYYTTNYGYTF
TRBJ1-2 | TRBV15 | NA | NA | TGTGCCACCAGCAGAGATTTCTCTGGCTACACCTTC | CATSRDFSGYTF
TRBJ1-1 | TRBV28 | NA | TRBD1 | TGTGCCAGCAGTCTAGGGGGCGAGGGCACTGAAGCTTTCTTT | CASSLGGEGTEAFF